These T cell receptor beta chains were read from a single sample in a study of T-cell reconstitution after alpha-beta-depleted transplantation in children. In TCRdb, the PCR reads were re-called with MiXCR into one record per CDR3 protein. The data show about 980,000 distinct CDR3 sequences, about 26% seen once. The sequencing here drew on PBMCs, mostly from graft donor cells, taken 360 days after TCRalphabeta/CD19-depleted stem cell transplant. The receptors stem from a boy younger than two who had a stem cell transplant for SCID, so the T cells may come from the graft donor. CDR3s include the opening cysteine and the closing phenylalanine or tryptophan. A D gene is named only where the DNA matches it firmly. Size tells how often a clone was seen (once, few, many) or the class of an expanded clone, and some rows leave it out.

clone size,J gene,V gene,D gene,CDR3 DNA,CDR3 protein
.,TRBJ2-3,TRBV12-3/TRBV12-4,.,TGTGCCAGCAGCGACAACTGGTTCCAGGCAGATACGCAGTATTTT,CASSDNWFQADTQYF
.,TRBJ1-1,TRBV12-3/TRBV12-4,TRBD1,TGTGCCAGCAGTCAAAGGACAGGGAGGAACACTGAAGCTTTCTTT,CASSQRTGRNTEAFF
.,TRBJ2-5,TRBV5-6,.,TGTGCCAGCAGCGGCACAGGGAGGGTGGAGACCCAGTACTTC,CASSGTGRVETQYF
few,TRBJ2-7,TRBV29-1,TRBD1,TGCAGCGTGGGACAGGGGGCACACGAGCAGTACTTC,CSVGQGAHEQYF
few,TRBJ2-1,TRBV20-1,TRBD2,TGCAGTGCTGGAAGTCAAGCTAGCGGGGGAGGTGAGCAGTTCTTC,CSAGSQASGGGEQFF
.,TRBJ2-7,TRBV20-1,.,TGCAGTGCTAGTAACAGGGAGTGGGAGCAGTACTTC,CSASNREWEQYF
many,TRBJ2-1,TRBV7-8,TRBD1,TGTGCCAGCAGCGAAGGGGGCAGCTCCTACAATGAGCAGTTCTTC,CASSEGGSSYNEQFF
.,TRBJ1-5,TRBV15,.,TGTGCCGCCAGCAGAGAAGGGGCCAATCAGCCCCAGCATTTT,CAASREGANQPQHF
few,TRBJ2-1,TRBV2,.,TGTGCCAGCAGACGGGACTCTCACAATGAGCAGTTCTTC,CASRRDSHNEQFF
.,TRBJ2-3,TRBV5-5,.,TGTGCCAGGAGCCCGCGGGACCTTCGTGATACGCAGTATTTT,CARSPRDLRDTQYF